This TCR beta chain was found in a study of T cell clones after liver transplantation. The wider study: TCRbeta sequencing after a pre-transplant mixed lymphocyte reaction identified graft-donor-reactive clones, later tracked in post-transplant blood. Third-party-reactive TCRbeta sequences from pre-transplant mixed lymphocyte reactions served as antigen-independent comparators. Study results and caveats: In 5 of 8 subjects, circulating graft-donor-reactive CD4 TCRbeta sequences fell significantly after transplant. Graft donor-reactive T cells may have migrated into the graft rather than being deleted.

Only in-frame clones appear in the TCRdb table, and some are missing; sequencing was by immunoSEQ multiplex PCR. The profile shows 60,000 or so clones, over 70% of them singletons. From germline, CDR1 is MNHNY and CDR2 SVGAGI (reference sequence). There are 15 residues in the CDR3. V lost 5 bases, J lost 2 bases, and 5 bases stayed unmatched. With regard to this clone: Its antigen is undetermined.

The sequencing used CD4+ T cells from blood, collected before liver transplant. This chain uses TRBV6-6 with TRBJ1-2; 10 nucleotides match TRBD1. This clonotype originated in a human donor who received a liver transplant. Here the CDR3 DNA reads TGTGCCAGCAGTCCACCGGGACAGGGGAACTATGGCTACACCTTC. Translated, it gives CASSPPGQGNYGYTF.